This TCR beta chain is from a study of CD8 T cells in ankylosing spondylitis (dated by TCRdb to the late 2010s). With respect to the entire study: T cell receptor beta repertoires were profiled in healthy donors and ankylosing spondylitis patients so that disease-linked TCR variants could be found. The full study cohort was made up of under 30 ankylosing spondylitis patients and fewer than 120 healthy donors. Peripheral blood was sampled, and synovial fluid was additionally collected from ankylosing spondylitis patients. Overall study results and their limits: Blood from ankylosing spondylitis patients appeared to be characterized by a TCR beta motif composed of eight or nine highly homologous amino acid variants. According to the report, matched synovial fluid samples from ankylosing spondylitis patients were significantly enriched for the disease-linked clones. Some of the motif variants had been reported before in the synovial fluid and blood of reactive arthritis patients, a finding that suggests common disease-initiation mechanisms. The disease-linked clones showed a CD8+ phenotype and occurred at relatively low frequencies in peripheral blood.

CDR1 and CDR2, per the germline V gene, are SNHLY and FYNNEI. From its cysteine to its phenylalanine, the CDR3 spans 15 amino acids. Only CDR3 DNA remains: 45 bases, in frame from the first base. V loses 4 bases, J loses 4 bases, and the germline ends lie 13 bases apart. The sample was run on an Illumina HiSeq 2500. Quantitative 5'-RACE with molecular barcodes was used to prepare TCR beta libraries. The paper's data handling went like this. Disease-linked TCR variants were identified with a new computational method built on a probabilistic model of VDJ rearrangement. TCRdb trimmed the raw reads at Q25, called clones with MiXCR and kept productive beta chains. Each CDR3 protein appears once, grouped with its most common genes and DNA. These V and J calls are TCRdb output, not the study's own analysis. This sample holds more than 600,000 distinct CDR3 sequences; around 20% were observed only once. The ten top clones hold about 19% of the sample.

To note about this clonotype: Its antigen is unknown. The sample holds no much larger clone one base away, and base qualities are not on file.

Sequenced sample: blood, either unsorted or a sorted T cell fraction (not recorded which). The chain couples TRBV2 to TRBJ2-2, and possibly TRBD2, on 6 matching bases. The clonotype originates from a male donor with ankylosing spondylitis. The DNA sequence reads TGTGCCAGCAGTGTAGGACTGGGGGGCACCGGGGAGCTGTTTTTT. It is translated as CASSVGLGGTGELFF.